The clone carrying this TCR beta chain was seen a handful of times. This sample is part of a study of blood T cell repertoires in COVID-19. Study-wide context: The samples span acute and convalescent COVID-19 from the United States, Italy and Spain.

V was clipped by 2 bases and J by 8 bases, with 16 bases between them. The V gene's germline CDR1 is SGHVS and CDR2 FQNEAQ. This CDR3 spans 15 amino acids. Generated by immunoSEQ multiplex PCR, the TCRdb table keeps only in-frame clones and is missing some. The data contain about 230,000 clones, 65% to 90% of them singletons. The receptor was derived from a man in his forties or fifties who had recovered from COVID-19. This sequence joins TRBV7-8 and TRBJ1-5; D is possibly TRBD1 (5 bases). The sequencing sample was made of peripheral blood. Written as DNA, the CDR3 is TGTGCCAGCAGCTTATCGAACCTCGGGGGAGAGCCCCAGCATTTT. It encodes CASSLSNLGGEPQHF.